This T cell receptor beta chain was captured by sequencing in a study of blood T cell repertoires in COVID-19. Study background: Samples of COVID-19 (acute and convalescent) were obtained from the United States, Italy and Spain. PBMCs, B-cell-depleted T cells, or T cells were the source of the cDNA or gDNA that made up the material.

As processed by the authors: Reference gene primers were amplified, and this amplification served to estimate nucleated cell counts. Sequencing used immunoSEQ multiplex PCR; TCRdb keeps in-frame clones, though not all of them. V and J calls and clone size are copied from that table; D and trimming were computed from the DNA. Of about 180,000 clones listed, roughly nine tenths were seen once; the top ten hold less than 3.5%. Germline CDR1 reads MNHEY; CDR2 reads SMNVEV (reference sequence). The CDR3 has 13 residues. Trimming removed 3 bases at V and 1 base at J, with 4 bases between. The sequenced sample was peripheral blood. This chain links TRBV27 with TRBJ1-3; D gene ambiguous. This TCR came from a woman between 25 and 40 years old with active or convalescent COVID-19. The CDR3 here is CASSFSSGNTIYF. The CDR3 DNA sequence: TGTGCCAGCAGTTTTTCGTCTGGAAACACCATATATTTT.